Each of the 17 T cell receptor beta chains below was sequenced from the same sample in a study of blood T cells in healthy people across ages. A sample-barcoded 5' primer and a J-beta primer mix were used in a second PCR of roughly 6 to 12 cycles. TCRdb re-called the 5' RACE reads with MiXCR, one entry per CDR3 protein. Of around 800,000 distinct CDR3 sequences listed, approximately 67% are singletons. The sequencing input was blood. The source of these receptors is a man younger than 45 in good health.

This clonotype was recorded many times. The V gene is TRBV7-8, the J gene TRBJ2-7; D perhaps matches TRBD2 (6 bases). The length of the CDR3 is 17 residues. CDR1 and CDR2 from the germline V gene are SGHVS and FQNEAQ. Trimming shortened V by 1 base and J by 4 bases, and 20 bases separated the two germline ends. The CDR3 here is CASSLVGWAAGTYEQYF. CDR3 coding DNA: TGTGCCAGCAGCTTAGTGGGCTGGGCAGCAGGGACTTACGAGCAGTACTTC.

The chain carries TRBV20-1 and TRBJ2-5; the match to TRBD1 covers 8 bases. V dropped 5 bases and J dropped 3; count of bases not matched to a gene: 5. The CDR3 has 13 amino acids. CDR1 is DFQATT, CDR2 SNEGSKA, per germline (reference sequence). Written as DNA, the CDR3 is TGCAGTGCTCCCCAGGGGGCAGAAGAGACCCAGTACTTC. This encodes CSAPQGAEETQYF.

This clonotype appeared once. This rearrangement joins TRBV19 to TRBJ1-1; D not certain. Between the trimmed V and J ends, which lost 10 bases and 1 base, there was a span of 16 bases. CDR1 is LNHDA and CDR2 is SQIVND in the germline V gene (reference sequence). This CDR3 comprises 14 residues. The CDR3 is CANTESAGNTEAFF. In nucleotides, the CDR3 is TGTGCCAACACCGAATCTGCGGGGAACACTGAAGCTTTCTTT.

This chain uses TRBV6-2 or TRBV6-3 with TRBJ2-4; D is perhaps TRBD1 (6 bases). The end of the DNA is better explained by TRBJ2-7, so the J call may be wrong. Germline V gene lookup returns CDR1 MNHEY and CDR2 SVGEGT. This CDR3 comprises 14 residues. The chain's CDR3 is CASKSDRLLDEQYF. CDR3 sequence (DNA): TGTGCCAGCAAATCGGACAGACTCCTGGACGAGCAGTACTTC.

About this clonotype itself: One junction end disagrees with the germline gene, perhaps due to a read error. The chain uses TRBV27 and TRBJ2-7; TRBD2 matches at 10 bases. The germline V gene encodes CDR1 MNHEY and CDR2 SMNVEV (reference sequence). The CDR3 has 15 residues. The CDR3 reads CAGRRSSGGTYEQYF. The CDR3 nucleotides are TGTGCCGGCAGGCGAAGTAGCGGGGGGACCTACGAGCAGTACTTC.

CDR3 bases: TGCGCCAGCAGCTCGTATGGGGATTACATGAACACTGAAGCTTTCTTT. Translated, it gives CASSSYGDYMNTEAFF. This chain uses TRBV5-1 with TRBJ1-1; D is unclear. V was trimmed by 3 bases and J by 0 bases, leaving 15 bases between them. CDR3 length: 16 residues. Germline CDR1 is SGHRS and CDR2 is YFSETQ.

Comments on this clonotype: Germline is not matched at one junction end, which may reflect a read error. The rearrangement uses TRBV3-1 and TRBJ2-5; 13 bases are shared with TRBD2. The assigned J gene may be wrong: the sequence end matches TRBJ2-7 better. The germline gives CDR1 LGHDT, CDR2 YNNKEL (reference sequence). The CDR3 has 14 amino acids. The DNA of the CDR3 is TGTGCCGGCAGCCCGAGACTAGCGGGGGGCGAGCAGTACTTC. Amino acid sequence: CAGSPRLAGGEQYF.

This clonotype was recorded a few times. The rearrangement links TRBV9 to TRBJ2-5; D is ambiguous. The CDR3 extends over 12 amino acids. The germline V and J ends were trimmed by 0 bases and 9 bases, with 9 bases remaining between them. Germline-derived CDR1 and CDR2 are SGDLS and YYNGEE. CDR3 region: CASSVGNRAQYF. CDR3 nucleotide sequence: TGTGCCAGCAGCGTAGGGAATAGGGCCCAGTACTTC. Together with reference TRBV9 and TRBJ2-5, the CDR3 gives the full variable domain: DSGVTQTPKHLITATGQRVTLRCSPRSGDLSVYWYQQSLDQGLQFLIQYYNGEERAKGNILERFSAQQFPDLHSELNLSSLELGDSALYFCASSVGNRAQYFGPGTRLLVL.

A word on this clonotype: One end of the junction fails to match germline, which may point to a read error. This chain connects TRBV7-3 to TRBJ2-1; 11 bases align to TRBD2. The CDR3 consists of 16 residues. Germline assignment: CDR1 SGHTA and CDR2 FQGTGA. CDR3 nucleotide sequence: TGTGCCGGCAGCATAAGCCTAGCGGGGGGCGGGAATGAGCAGTTCTTC. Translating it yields CAGSISLAGGGNEQFF.

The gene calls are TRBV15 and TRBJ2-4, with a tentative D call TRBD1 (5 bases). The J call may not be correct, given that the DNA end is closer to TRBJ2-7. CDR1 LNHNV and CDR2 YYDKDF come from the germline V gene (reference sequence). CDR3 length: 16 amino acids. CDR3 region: CATSRDKARATYEQYF. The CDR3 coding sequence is TGTGCCACCAGCAGAGATAAGGCCAGGGCGACCTACGAGCAGTACTTC.

CDR3 loop: CASSWTGGSNQPQHF. For the CDR3, the DNA is TGTGCCAGCAGTTGGACAGGGGGTAGCAATCAGCCCCAGCATTTT. The chain uses TRBV12-3 or TRBV12-4 and TRBJ1-5; 10 positions match TRBD1. Trimming took 4 bases from V and 0 from J; bases not matched to a gene: 0. This CDR3 spans 15 amino acids.

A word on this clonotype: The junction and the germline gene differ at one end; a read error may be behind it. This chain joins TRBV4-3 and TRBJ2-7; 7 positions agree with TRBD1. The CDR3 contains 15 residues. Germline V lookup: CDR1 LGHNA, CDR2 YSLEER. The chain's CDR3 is CASSLQNRGSHEQYF. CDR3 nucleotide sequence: TGCGCCAGCAGCCTCCAAAACAGGGGCTCCCACGAGCAGTACTTC.

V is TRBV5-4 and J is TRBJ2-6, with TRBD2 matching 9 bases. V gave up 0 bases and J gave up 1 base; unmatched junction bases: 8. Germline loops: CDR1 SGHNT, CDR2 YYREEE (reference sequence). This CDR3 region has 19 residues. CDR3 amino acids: CASSLAQRGAFSGANVLTF. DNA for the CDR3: TGTGCCAGCAGCTTGGCCCAGCGGGGGGCCTTTTCTGGGGCCAACGTCCTGACTTTC.

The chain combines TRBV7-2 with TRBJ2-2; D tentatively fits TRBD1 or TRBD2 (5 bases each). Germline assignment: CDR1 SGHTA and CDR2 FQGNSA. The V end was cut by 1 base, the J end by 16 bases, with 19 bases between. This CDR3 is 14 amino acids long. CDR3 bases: TGTGCCAGCAGCTTAGGCAGCCGGGGACCACTACCGTTTTTT. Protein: CASSLGSRGPLPFF.

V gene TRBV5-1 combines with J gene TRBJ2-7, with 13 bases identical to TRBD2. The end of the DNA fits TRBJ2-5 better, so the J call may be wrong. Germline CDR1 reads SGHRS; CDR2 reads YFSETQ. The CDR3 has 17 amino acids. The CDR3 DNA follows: TGCGCCAGCAGCCTTATTACTAGCGGGGGGGCCGAGGAGACCCAGTACTTC. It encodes CASSLITSGGAEETQYF.

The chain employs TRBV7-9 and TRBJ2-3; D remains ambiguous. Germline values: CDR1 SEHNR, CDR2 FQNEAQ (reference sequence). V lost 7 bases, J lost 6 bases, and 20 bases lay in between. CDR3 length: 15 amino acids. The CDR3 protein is CASTLGPYGSDTQYF. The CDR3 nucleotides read TGTGCCAGCACCCTCGGTCCGTACGGTAGCGATACGCAGTATTTT.

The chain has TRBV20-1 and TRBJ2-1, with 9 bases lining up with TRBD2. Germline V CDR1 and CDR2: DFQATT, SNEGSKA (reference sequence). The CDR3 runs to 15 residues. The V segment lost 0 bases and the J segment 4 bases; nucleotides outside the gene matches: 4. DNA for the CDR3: TGCAGTGCTAGAGACAAGGGACTAGCATACAATGAGCAGTTCTTC. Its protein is CSARDKGLAYNEQFF.